These 20 T cell receptor beta chains originate from one sample sequenced in a study of blood T cell repertoires in COVID-19. Clones were sequenced by immunoSEQ multiplex PCR, and TCRdb holds only the in-frame ones, with some missing. The table includes around 300,000 clones, approximately 83% detected once. Sequencing was performed on peripheral blood. The receptors stem from a woman aged 25 to 39 who had recovered from COVID-19.

This rearrangement joins TRBV9 to TRBJ2-1; 13 nucleotides align to TRBD2. From germline, CDR1 is SGDLS and CDR2 YYNGEE. The CDR3 totals 16 residues. The V segment lost 3 bases and the J segment 10 bases; nucleotides outside the gene matches: 10. This CDR3 reads CASSAGTSGTPPEQFF. As DNA, the CDR3 is TGTGCCAGCAGCGCCGGGACTAGCGGGACACCTCCGGAGCAGTTCTTC.

This chain uses TRBV29-1 with TRBJ1-2; D may be TRBD1 (6 bases). Per germline, CDR1 SQVTM and CDR2 ANQGSEA. The CDR3 has 15 residues. Trimming left V 0 bases short and J 8 bases short, with 19 bases between. CDR3 protein: CSVEDSDRTLGGYTF. In DNA, the CDR3 is TGCAGCGTTGAAGATTCGGACAGAACCTTGGGAGGCTACACCTTC.

The chain is built from TRBV19 and TRBJ1-1; D is possibly TRBD1 (6 bases). Per the germline V gene, CDR1 is LNHDA and CDR2 is SQIVND (reference sequence). Trimming pared 7 bases from V and 6 bases from J, leaving 21 bases between. The CDR3 covers 15 residues. The CDR3 loop reads CASNSNRAEGAEAFF. CDR3 in DNA: TGTGCCAGTAACTCCAACAGGGCTGAAGGGGCTGAAGCTTTCTTT.

This chain links TRBV28 with TRBJ1-2, with a possible D match to TRBD1 (5 bases). The germline gives CDR1 MDHEN, CDR2 SYDVKM. The V end lost 5 bases, the J end lost 0 bases, and 10 bases lay between the germline ends. The CDR3 runs to 14 residues. The chain's CDR3 is CASSTGPANYGYTF. The CDR3 DNA is TGTGCCAGCAGTACAGGCCCAGCTAACTATGGCTACACCTTC.

The chain carries TRBV6-4 and TRBJ2-2, with D perhaps matching TRBD2 (6 bases). Germline lookup yields CDR1 MRHNA and CDR2 SNTAGT. V gave up 6 bases and J gave up 7 bases, with 9 bases separating them. This CDR3 has 12 residues. CDR3 nucleotides: TGTGCCAGCAGAGGACTAAGCGGGGAGCTGTTTTTT. Encoded protein: CASRGLSGELFF.

This chain uses TRBV28 with TRBJ1-1, with D maybe TRBD1 (6 bases). V lost 1 base to trimming and J lost 10 bases, with 13 bases between them. This CDR3 region has 13 residues. Germline CDR1 MDHEN, CDR2 SYDVKM. The CDR3 DNA sequence: TGTGCCAGCAGTTTATCCCTAGGGGGGGGAGCTTTCTTT. Translation: CASSLSLGGGAFF.

This rearrangement joins TRBV9 to TRBJ2-1; TRBD2 agrees at 9 bases. In germline, CDR1 is SGDLS, CDR2 YYNGEE. Trimming took 0 bases from V and 4 from J; bases not matched to a gene: 5. This CDR3 is built from 16 residues. The CDR3 reads CASSVGLAGDYNEQFF. CDR3 coding DNA: TGTGCCAGCAGCGTAGGGTTAGCGGGGGATTACAATGAGCAGTTCTTC.

This sequence joins TRBV19 and TRBJ1-5; TRBD1 aligns across 8 bases. The ends lost 4 bases at V and 5 bases at J; junction bases unmatched: 4. This CDR3 spans 14 amino acids. Germline CDR1 and CDR2: LNHDA and SQIVND (reference sequence). In nucleotides, the CDR3 is TGTGCCAGTAGTACGGACAGGGCTGATCAGCCCCAGCATTTT. Encoded protein: CASSTDRADQPQHF.

The chain couples TRBV5-1 to TRBJ1-2; the D gene is possibly TRBD1 (6 bases). Germline V CDR1 and CDR2: SGHRS, YFSETQ. There are 14 residues in the CDR3. V was cut by 4 bases and J by 4 bases, with 14 bases left in between. CDR3 in DNA: TGCGCCAGCAGCCAGGCCGGGACAAGCTATGGCTACACCTTC. Residues: CASSQAGTSYGYTF.

CDR3 region: CSASTDPGTGYLEAFF. The CDR3 DNA sequence: TGCAGTGCTAGTACGGACCCCGGGACAGGGTACCTTGAAGCTTTCTTT. The chain is built from TRBV20-1 and TRBJ1-1, with 9 bases that match TRBD1. CDR3 length: 16 residues. J gave up 7 bases and V 3 bases, and 15 bases lay outside the gene matches. Looked up from germline, CDR1 is DFQATT and CDR2 is SNEGSKA (reference sequence).

This clone was counted a few times. The chain couples TRBV2 to TRBJ2-3, with D uncertain. The germline V gene encodes CDR1 SNHLY and CDR2 FYNNEI. The germline V and J ends were trimmed by 4 bases and 0 bases, with 14 bases remaining between them. The length of the CDR3 is 16 residues. For the CDR3, the DNA is TGTGCCAGCAGTGTACGCGGCGGTACTAGCACAGATACGCAGTATTTT. As protein: CASSVRGGTSTDTQYF.

The genes are TRBV29-1 and TRBJ2-7, with 8 bases matching TRBD1. V trimming: 2 bases; J trimming: 5 bases; junction bases outside the gene matches: 11. The CDR3 loop spans 15 amino acids. Germline V gene sequence: CDR1 SQVTM, CDR2 ANQGSEA. As DNA, the CDR3 is TGCAGCGTTGAACAGGTCGGACAGGGTGGCGACGAGCAGTACTTC. Amino acids: CSVEQVGQGGDEQYF.

This sequence joins TRBV9 and TRBJ2-7; D uncertain. This CDR3 is 14 amino acids long. CDR1 and CDR2 from the germline V gene are SGDLS and YYNGEE. Trimming removed 0 bases from V and 0 bases from J, with 7 bases in between. In DNA, the CDR3 is TGTGCCAGCAGCGTAGACTCTAACTCCTACGAGCAGTACTTC. This sequence encodes CASSVDSNSYEQYF.

The chain uses TRBV5-1 and TRBJ1-6; a possible D gene is TRBD1 (5 bases). The CDR3 loop spans 15 amino acids. Germline assignment: CDR1 SGHRS and CDR2 YFSETQ. V lost 5 bases to trimming and J lost 3 bases, with 12 bases between them. CDR3 region: CASRGGVVYNSPLHF. The DNA for the CDR3 is TGCGCCAGCAGGGGAGGGGTGGTCTATAATTCACCCCTCCACTTT.

The rearrangement uses TRBV5-1 and TRBJ2-7; D remains ambiguous. V was trimmed by 3 bases and J by 0 bases, leaving 13 bases between them. Germline V CDR1 and CDR2: SGHRS, YFSETQ. The CDR3 covers 15 residues. CDR3 protein: CASSYTEPSSYEQYF. The CDR3 nucleotides are TGCGCCAGCAGCTACACAGAGCCGAGCTCCTACGAGCAGTACTTC.

This chain uses TRBV7-9 with TRBJ2-3; D is unresolved. The CDR3 length is 14 residues. Between the trimmed V and J ends, which lost 6 bases and 2 bases, there was a span of 12 bases. The germline CDR1 and CDR2 sequences are SEHNR and FQNEAQ (reference sequence). For the CDR3, the DNA is TGTGCCAGCAGTTCAGATTACGACACAGATACGCAGTATTTT. It encodes CASSSDYDTDTQYF. Full variable domain (missing parts from reference TRBV7-9 and TRBJ2-3): DTGVSQNPRHKITKRGQNVTFRCDPISEHNRLYWYRQTLGQGPEFLTYFQNEAQLEKSRLLSDRFSAERPKGSFSTLEIQRTEQGDSAMYLCASSSDYDTDTQYFGPGTRLTVL.

This chain uses TRBV5-1 with TRBJ2-1, with 10 positions matching TRBD2. The CDR3 totals 14 residues. Germline assignment: CDR1 SGHRS and CDR2 YFSETQ. V was clipped by 3 bases and J by 7 bases; unmatched bases: 4. The CDR3 sequence is CASSWEAGGNEQFF. CDR3 nucleotide sequence: TGCGCCAGCAGCTGGGAAGCGGGGGGGAATGAGCAGTTCTTC.

The genes are TRBV15 and TRBJ1-2; the match to TRBD1 covers 7 bases. Germline values: CDR1 LNHNV, CDR2 YYDKDF (reference sequence). This CDR3 contains 15 residues. V dropped 2 bases and J dropped 1; count of bases not matched to a gene: 4. The CDR3 sequence is CATSRPGTDNYGYTF. DNA for the CDR3: TGTGCCACCAGCAGACCCGGGACAGATAACTATGGCTACACCTTC.

The rearrangement joins TRBV15 to TRBJ2-7; 9 bases line up with TRBD1. This CDR3 is 16 amino acids long. Germline V gives CDR1 LNHNV, CDR2 YYDKDF (reference sequence). The junction had 6 bases not matched to a gene; V was cut back by 0 bases and J by 3 bases. CDR3 residues: CATSRDVSGQGYEQYF. The CDR3 DNA sequence: TGTGCCACCAGCAGAGATGTTTCGGGACAGGGCTACGAGCAGTACTTC.

This clone was counted a few times. The CDR3, as DNA: TGTGCGTCGGAGGGGACGGAGGTCTCCGAGCAGTACTTC. It translates to CASEGTEVSEQYF. This sequence joins TRBV2 and TRBJ2-7, with a tentative D call TRBD2 (6 bases). The germline V gene encodes CDR1 SNHLY and CDR2 FYNNEI. The CDR3 is made up of 13 amino acids.